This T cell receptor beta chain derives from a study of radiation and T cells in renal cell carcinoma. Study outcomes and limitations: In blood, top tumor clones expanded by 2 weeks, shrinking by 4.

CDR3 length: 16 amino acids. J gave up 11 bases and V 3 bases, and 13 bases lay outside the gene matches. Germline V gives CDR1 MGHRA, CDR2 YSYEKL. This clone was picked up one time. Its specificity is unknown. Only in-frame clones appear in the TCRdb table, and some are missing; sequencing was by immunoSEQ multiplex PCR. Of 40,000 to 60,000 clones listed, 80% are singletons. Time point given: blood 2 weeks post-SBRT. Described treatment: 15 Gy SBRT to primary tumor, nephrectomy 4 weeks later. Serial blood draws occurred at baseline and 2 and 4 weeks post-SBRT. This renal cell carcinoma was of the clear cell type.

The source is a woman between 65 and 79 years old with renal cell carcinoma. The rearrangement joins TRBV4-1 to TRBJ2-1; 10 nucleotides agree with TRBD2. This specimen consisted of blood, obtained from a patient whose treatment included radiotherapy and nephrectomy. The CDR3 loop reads CASSHSVLERGGKQFF. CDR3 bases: TGCGCCAGCAGCCATTCGGTCTTAGAGCGGGGGGGCAAGCAGTTCTTC.